This TCR beta chain was retrieved from a study of blood T cells in healthy people across ages (dated by TCRdb to between 2015 and 2017). At the level of the whole study: Template switching captured roughly one uniquely barcoded TCR beta cDNA molecule per two T cells in model experiments. Age-related changes in TCR beta repertoire diversity were measured in the study by deep sequencing normalized with unique cDNA molecular identifiers. Donors were grouped into four age groups: young (average roughly 17 years), middle-aged (less than 40), aged (over 55) and long-lived (just over 80). The study analyzed two additional independent replicas of 1 million unique cDNA reads from the same blood draw for two donors, one aged 18 to 30 and one aged 80 or older. Overall study results and their limits: Because profiling used bulk unsorted PBMCs, naive and antigen-experienced compartments could not be compared conclusively. A strong correlation was found between observed TCR beta diversity and the percentage of naive T cells measured by flow cytometry. Estimates of total diversity based on one million sequenced T cells were considered lower bounds and underestimates. Because the CMV infection status of the donors was unknown, age-related changes in expanded clonotypes may potentially have been confounded. As age increased, observed TCR beta diversity per million T cells dropped in a roughly linear way, and a significant reduction was already evident by age about 40. Compared with the aged group, the long-lived group had more naive CD4+ T cells, fewer expanded clones and increased TCR diversity, suggesting age selection.

This clonotype was seen a few times. Its antigen remains undetermined. One base away there is no much larger clone; base qualities are not given. Donors were approximately 42 systemically healthy Caucasian individuals from Russia aged roughly 6 to 90 years. About 10 milliliters of peripheral blood were collected from each donor into EDTA-treated Vacutainer tubes. Ficoll-Paque density-gradient centrifugation was used to isolate PBMCs, with at least 7 million per sample. Trizol reagent was used to extract total RNA from the PBMCs, yielding at least 5 micrograms per sample. Naive CD45RAhigh/CD27high T cell percentages were measured by flow cytometry on a PBMC aliquot from every donor. Taken from the germline V gene (reference sequence), the CDR1 and CDR2 loops are SGHKS and YYEKEE. Reading from cysteine to phenylalanine, the CDR3 counts 14 amino acids. The DNA shown is the 42-base CDR3, in frame from base 1. Trimming costs V 3 bases and J 8 bases, and their ends lie 17 bases apart.

Libraries were built with 5' RACE. Sequenced on an Illumina HiSeq 2500. A second PCR of roughly 6 to 11 cycles was performed with a sample-barcoded 5' primer and a J-beta primer mix. Each TCR beta cDNA molecule received a unique molecular identifier from a template-switch 5' adaptor carrying 12 random nucleotides. Each sample yielded at least 2.5 million CDR3-containing paired-end reads. All of the RNA was converted into first-strand cDNA using the Mint cDNA synthesis kit, with a TRBC-specific oligonucleotide serving as the primer. All cDNA was treated with uracil-DNA glycosylase and then went through a first 18-cycle PCR with the universal primers M1SS and BC2_uni_R. In the paper's pipeline: Normalization of each sample was performed by random selection of 1 million high-quality reads, each carrying a distinct molecular identifier. Instead of being binned into consensus sequences, reads that shared molecular identifiers were thrown out. CDR3 identification, clonotype clustering and error correction used MiTCR with a Q25 quality threshold and the strictest error-elimination algorithm. Lower-bound total TCR beta diversity was estimated with a nonparametric unseen species model using Euler transformation. TCRdb applied fastp at Q25 and MiXCR to the public reads, then kept only in-frame beta chains. Every distinct CDR3 protein forms one entry, paired with its most common genes and DNA. The V and J calls, along with clone size, are taken from TCRdb and not from the paper's own processing. The table for this sample lists 800,000 or so distinct CDR3 sequences; around 25% of them were counted only once. The ten biggest clones cover 3.7% of the sample.

These same records also appear under a second study, on T cells of mothers and their children. That second report states: Nine systemically healthy Caucasian individuals, comprising three mothers and their six children, were included as donors. cDNA synthesis used all of the extracted RNA, with approximately 1.4 ug of RNA in each 15 ul reaction. In the second PCR, sample barcodes and 2-4 random nucleotides were introduced via the M1S primer. Each mother yielded over 9.5 million TCR beta CDR3 reads and each child roughly 3.1 million reads. TCR recombination output is similarly shaped by thymic selection in related and unrelated pairs, with a minor effect exerted by inherited differences. Related mother-child pairs always showed normalized repertoire overlap that was slightly higher than in unrelated mother-child pairs, though the difference was never significant. With a sensitivity of roughly 93 clones per million clonotypes, no persistent microchimeric T cell clones were detected. To look for features that set related mother-child pairs apart from unrelated individuals, the researchers ran deep NGS to compare the TCR beta repertoires of mothers and children. The mean age was 40 +/- 4 years for the mothers and 11 +/- 4 years for the children. After adapter ligation was performed with NEBNext reagents, the libraries were sequenced on an Illumina HiSeq 2000 with 100+100 nt paired-end reads. To avoid cross-contamination, the mother libraries and the child libraries were prepared a month apart and sequenced in separate runs. Each donor had between about 450,000 and 2,100,000 distinct TCR beta clonotypes identified. Naive TCR beta clonotypes were estimated from low-frequency clonotypes matched to each donor's FACS-determined naive share, without sorting.

The sequenced sample was blood. The V and J genes are TRBV5-5 and TRBJ2-5; the D element might be TRBD1 or TRBD2, as each aligns at 5 bases. The receptor's source is a boy aged 5-17 years in good health. The sequenced DNA is TGTGCCAGCAGCTCCGGGACGGAGCTTTATACCCAGTACTTC. Protein translation: CASSSGTELYTQYF.